The T cell receptor (beta chain) described here comes from a study of metastatic and nonmetastatic thyroid tumors. As for the study in general: Repertoires of blood and of tissue (tumor or nodule) from malignant and benign thyroid patients were compared.

This CDR3 has 12 amino acids. Germline V gives CDR1 SGHTA, CDR2 FQGNSA. Trimming took 5 bases from V and 8 from J, leaving 12 bases between them. Until they underwent thyroid surgery, no patient had received any treatment. Original processing methods: Building a distant-metastasis classifier for papillary thyroid cancer drew on CDR3 differences across clinicopathological groups. TCRdb redid the clone calls on the PCR reads using MiXCR. The authors' filters were not applied to this entry. The table has 43,000 or so clones, around 25% seen once. This clone is classed as medium-sized. The clonotype originates from a male donor with papillary thyroid cancer or a benign thyroid nodule (not recorded which). Some clones in this sample may be carry-over from other donors' samples. Sequenced input: blood. This chain uses TRBV7-2 with TRBJ1-2; no definite D call. CDR3 region: CASSTALRGYTF. DNA for the CDR3: TGTGCCAGCAGCACCGCGCTCAGGGGCTACACCTTC.